A selection of T cell receptor beta chains follows, all from one sample in a study of shared clonotypes between healthy human individuals. Sequencing used immunoSEQ multiplex PCR; TCRdb keeps in-frame clones, though not all of them. The sample shows about 2.1 million clones, just under 95% of them seen only once. Specimen: naive CD8+ T cells from PBMCs. These receptors were obtained from a man between 18 and 29 years old in good health. Some clones in this sample may be carry-over from other donors' samples. Each CDR3 is given with its conserved first and last residue. The D gene is left open where the match is weak. The size field is filled for only some rows; it gives once, few, many or a size class.

J	V	size	D	CDR3	DNA
TRBJ1-5	TRBV4-1	NA	NA	CASSPIDRSNQPQHF	TGCGCCAGCAGCCCAATCGACAGGAGCAATCAGCCCCAGCATTTT
TRBJ1-1	TRBV7-9	NA	TRBD1	CASSYTTRQGWSGSTEAFF	TGTGCCAGCAGCTATACTACCAGACAGGGGTGGTCTGGGAGCACTGAAGCTTTCTTT
TRBJ2-2	TRBV6-1	NA	NA	CAGYPGETGELFF	TGTGCCGGCTATCCAGGGGAAACCGGGGAGCTGTTTTTT
TRBJ1-2	TRBV27	NA	TRBD1	CASSLSLGQVHGYTF	TGTGCCAGCAGTTTATCCCTTGGACAGGTCCACGGCTACACCTTC
TRBJ2-5	TRBV7-9	NA	NA	CASSPTQETQYF	TGTGCCAGCAGCCCCACCCAAGAGACCCAGTACTTC
TRBJ2-1	TRBV6-4	NA	NA	CASSDSVGDLQFF	TGTGCCAGCAGTGATTCTGTCGGGGATTTGCAGTTCTTC
TRBJ1-2	TRBV19	NA	NA	CASSTSGAYGYTF	TGTGCCAGTAGTACTTCAGGGGCCTATGGCTACACCTTC
TRBJ2-3	TRBV7-6	NA	NA	CASSLDPTTTTSTDTQYF	TGTGCCAGCAGCTTAGATCCGACGACCACTACTAGCACAGATACGCAGTATTTT
TRBJ2-1	TRBV28	NA	TRBD2	CASSFFAGVANEQFF	TGTGCCAGCAGTTTTTTTGCGGGAGTTGCAAATGAGCAGTTCTTC
TRBJ2-1	TRBV18	NA	TRBD2	CASLPGLASYNEQFF	TGTGCCAGCTTACCAGGACTAGCGTCCTACAATGAGCAGTTCTTC
TRBJ1-4	TRBV7-9	NA	NA	CASSHTSGFFNEKLFF	TGTGCCAGCAGCCACACGTCAGGATTTTTTAATGAAAAACTGTTTTTT
TRBJ1-4	TRBV28	NA	NA	CASSPLGRNEKLFF	TGTGCCAGCAGTCCCCTGGGCAGAAATGAAAAACTGTTTTTT
TRBJ2-4	TRBV18	NA	TRBD1	CASSPDRVTRDKNIQYF	TGTGCCAGCTCTCCCGACAGGGTGACACGCGACAAAAACATTCAGTACTTC
TRBJ2-7	TRBV11-2	NA	TRBD2	CASSVLTLAGAEQYF	TGTGCCAGCAGCGTACTAACACTAGCGGGAGCCGAGCAGTACTTC
TRBJ2-1	TRBV6-1	NA	NA	CASSVGFNEQFF	TGTGCCAGCAGCGTCGGTTTTAATGAGCAGTTCTTC
TRBJ2-7	TRBV9	NA	TRBD1	CASSVGLGQAYEQYF	TGTGCCAGCAGCGTGGGGTTGGGACAGGCCTACGAGCAGTACTTC
TRBJ2-1	TRBV5-4	NA	TRBD2	CASSPGLSSYNEQFF	TGTGCCAGCAGCCCGGGACTAAGCTCCTACAATGAGCAGTTCTTC
TRBJ2-1	TRBV4-1	NA	TRBD1	CASSQRQGADNEQFF	TGCGCCAGCAGCCAGCGACAGGGGGCGGACAATGAGCAGTTCTTC
TRBJ2-1	TRBV19	NA	TRBD2	CASCSGQAPWDEQFF	TGTGCCAGTTGTAGCGGGCAGGCCCCGTGGGATGAGCAGTTCTTC
TRBJ2-7	TRBV7-9	NA	TRBD1	CASSPRTGVPYEQYF	TGTGCCAGCAGTCCGAGGACAGGGGTCCCCTACGAGCAGTACTTC
TRBJ1-1	TRBV7-9	NA	NA	CASSGTGGWTEAFF	TGTGCCAGCAGCGGGACCGGAGGGTGGACTGAAGCTTTCTTT
TRBJ1-1	TRBV6-6	NA	NA	CASSPSGARRTEAFF	TGTGCCAGCAGTCCCTCAGGGGCGCGACGGACTGAAGCTTTCTTT
TRBJ2-7	TRBV15	once	TRBD1	CATSGRQGMYEQYF	TGTGCCACCAGCGGAAGACAGGGGATGTACGAGCAGTACTTC
TRBJ1-2	TRBV14	few	TRBD1	CASSQDRYRGHNYGYTF	TGTGCCAGCAGCCAAGATCGGTATAGGGGGCATAACTATGGCTACACCTTC